This TCR beta chain was found in a study of cytomegalovirus exposure and HLA in healthy donors. As for the study in general: The same platform as the 650 to 700 first-cohort repertoires was used for the 100 to 150 validation repertoires, a later analysis reported.

Donors were drawn from the approximately 130-subject validation cohort, separate from the 666-subject first cohort. Broader study findings: CMV antigen specificity was confirmed in vitro for a few CMV-associated chains. The authors listed around 150 TCR beta chains as cytomegalovirus-associated.

V shed 1 base, J shed 3 bases, and the junction held 9 bases outside the gene matches. The CDR3 consists of 16 residues. From germline, CDR1 is SGHTA and CDR2 FQGTGA. As to this clone: What it binds is unknown.

Assay used: immunoSEQ multiplex PCR; TCRdb lists only in-frame clones, some missing. There are around 400,000 clones in the sample; around 86% occur only once, and 0.8% to 0.85% lies in the top ten. The sequenced sample consisted of PBMCs. The sequence came from a woman between 18 and 29 years old in good health and CMV-seronegative. The rearrangement uses TRBV7-3 and TRBJ2-7; the match to TRBD1 covers 7 bases. In nucleotides, the CDR3 is TGTGCCAGCAGCTTAAGGGGTGGGACAGAGAACTACGAGCAGTACTTC. It encodes CASSLRGGTENYEQYF.